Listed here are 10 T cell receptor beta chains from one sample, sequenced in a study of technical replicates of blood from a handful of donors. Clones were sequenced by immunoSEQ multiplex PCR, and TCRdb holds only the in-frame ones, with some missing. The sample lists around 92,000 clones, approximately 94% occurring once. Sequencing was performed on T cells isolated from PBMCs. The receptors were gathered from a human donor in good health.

The CDR3, as DNA: TGTGCTACGACAGGGGGTCCGCTGACGGTCGATGAGCAGTTCTTC. Translated, it gives CATTGGPLTVDEQFF. The V call is TRBV30, the J call TRBJ2-1; 9 bases agree with TRBD1. The CDR3 sequence is 15 residues long. Germline loops: CDR1 GTSNPN, CDR2 SVGIG (reference sequence). Filled out from reference TRBV30 and TRBJ2-1, the complete variable domain reads SQTIHQWPATLVQPVGSPLSLECTVEGTSNPNLYWYRQAAGRGLQLLFYSVGIGQISSEVPQNLSASRPQDRQFILSSKKLLLSDSGFYLCATTGGPLTVDEQFFGPGTRLTVL.

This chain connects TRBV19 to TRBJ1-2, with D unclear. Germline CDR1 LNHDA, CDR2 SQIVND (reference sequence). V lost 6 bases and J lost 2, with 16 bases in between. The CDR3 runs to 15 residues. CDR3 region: CASSLTPLVNYGYTF. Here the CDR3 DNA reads TGTGCCAGTAGCCTAACCCCGCTGGTCAACTATGGCTACACCTTC.

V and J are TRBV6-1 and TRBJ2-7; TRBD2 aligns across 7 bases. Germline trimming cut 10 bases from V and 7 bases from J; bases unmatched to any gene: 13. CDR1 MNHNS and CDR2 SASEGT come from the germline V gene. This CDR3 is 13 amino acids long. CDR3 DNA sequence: TGTGCCACCCAAGGGGAAACGGGAGGAGAGCAGTACTTC. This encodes CATQGETGGEQYF.

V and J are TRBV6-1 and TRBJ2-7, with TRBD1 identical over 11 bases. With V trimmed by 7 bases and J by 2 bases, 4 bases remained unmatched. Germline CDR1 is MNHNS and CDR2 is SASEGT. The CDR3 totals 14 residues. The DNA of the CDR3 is TGTGCCAGCAAAACGGGACAGGGGGCCTACGAGCAGTACTTC. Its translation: CASKTGQGAYEQYF.

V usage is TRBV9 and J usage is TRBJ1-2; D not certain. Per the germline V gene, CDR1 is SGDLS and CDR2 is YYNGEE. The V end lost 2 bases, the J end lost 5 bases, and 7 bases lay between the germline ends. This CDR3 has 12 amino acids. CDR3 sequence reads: CASSVRGYGYTF. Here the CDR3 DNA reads TGTGCCAGCAGCGTCCGGGGATATGGCTACACCTTC.

CDR3 in amino acids: CASSLDRGTYNEQFF. DNA for the CDR3: TGTGCCAGCAGCTTGGACAGGGGCACCTACAATGAGCAGTTCTTC. The genes are TRBV7-8 and TRBJ2-1, with TRBD1 identical over 9 bases. The germline gives CDR1 SGHVS, CDR2 FQNEAQ. The length of the CDR3 is 15 residues. V trimming: 3 bases; J trimming: 2 bases; junction bases outside the gene matches: 2.

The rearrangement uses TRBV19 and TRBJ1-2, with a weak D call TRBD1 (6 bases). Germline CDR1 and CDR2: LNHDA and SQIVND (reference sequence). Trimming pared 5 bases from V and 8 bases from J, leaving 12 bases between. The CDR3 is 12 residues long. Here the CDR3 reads CASSVYRVGYTF. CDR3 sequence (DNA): TGTGCCAGTAGTGTTTACAGGGTCGGCTACACCTTC.

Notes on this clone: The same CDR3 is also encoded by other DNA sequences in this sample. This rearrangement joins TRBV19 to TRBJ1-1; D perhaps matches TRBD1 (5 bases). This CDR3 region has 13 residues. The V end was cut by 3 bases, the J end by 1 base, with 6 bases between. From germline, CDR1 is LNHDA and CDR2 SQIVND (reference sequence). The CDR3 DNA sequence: TGTGCCAGTAGTATCGGGGGGAACACTGAAGCTTTCTTT. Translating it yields CASSIGGNTEAFF.

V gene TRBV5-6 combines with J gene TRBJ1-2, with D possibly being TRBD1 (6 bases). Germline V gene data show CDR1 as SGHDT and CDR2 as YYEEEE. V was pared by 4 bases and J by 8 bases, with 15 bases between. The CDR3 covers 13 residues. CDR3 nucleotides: TGTGCCAGCAGCCCCACAGGGTTAAACGGCTACACCTTC. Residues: CASSPTGLNGYTF.

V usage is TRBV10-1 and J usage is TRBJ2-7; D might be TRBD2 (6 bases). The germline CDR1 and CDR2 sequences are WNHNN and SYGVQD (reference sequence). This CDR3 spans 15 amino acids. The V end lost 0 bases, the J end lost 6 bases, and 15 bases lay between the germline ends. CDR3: CASSESTGSNSEQYF. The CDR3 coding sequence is TGCGCCAGCAGTGAGTCTACCGGGAGTAACAGCGAGCAGTACTTC.